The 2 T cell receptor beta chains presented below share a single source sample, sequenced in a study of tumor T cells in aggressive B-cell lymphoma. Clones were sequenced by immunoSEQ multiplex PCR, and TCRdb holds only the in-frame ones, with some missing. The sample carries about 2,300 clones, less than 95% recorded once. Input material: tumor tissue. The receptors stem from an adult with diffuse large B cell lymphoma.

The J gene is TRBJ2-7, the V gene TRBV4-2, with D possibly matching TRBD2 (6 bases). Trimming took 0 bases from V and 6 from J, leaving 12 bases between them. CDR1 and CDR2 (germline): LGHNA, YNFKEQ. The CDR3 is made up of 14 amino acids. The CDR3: CASSQERDSREQYF. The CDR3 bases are TGTGCCAGCAGCCAAGAACGGGACTCCCGCGAGCAGTACTTC.

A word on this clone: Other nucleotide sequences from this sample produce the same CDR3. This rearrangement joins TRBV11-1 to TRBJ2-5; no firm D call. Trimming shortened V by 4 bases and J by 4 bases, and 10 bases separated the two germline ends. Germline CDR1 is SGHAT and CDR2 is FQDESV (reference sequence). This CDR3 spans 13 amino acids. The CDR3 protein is CASSSEVGETQYF. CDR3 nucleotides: TGTGCCAGCAGCTCCGAGGTAGGAGAGACCCAGTACTTC.